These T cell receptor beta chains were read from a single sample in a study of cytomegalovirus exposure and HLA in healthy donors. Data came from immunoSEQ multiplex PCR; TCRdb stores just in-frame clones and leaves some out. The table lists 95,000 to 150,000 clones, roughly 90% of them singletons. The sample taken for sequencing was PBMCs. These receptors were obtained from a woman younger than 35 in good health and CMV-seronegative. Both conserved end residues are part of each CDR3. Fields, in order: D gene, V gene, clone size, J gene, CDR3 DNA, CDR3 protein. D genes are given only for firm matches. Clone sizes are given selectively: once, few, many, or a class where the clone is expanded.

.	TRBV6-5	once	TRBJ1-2	TGTGCCAGCAGTTACTCGTCTTTGGGGGGGCGGTTTGGCTACACCTTC	CASSYSSLGGRFGYTF
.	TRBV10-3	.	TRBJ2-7	TGTGCCATCAGTGAGTCTGCGGGTCTCGAGCAGTACTTC	CAISESAGLEQYF
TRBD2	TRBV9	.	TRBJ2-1	TGTGCCAGCAGCCCCAGCCAACGGGTCCTTAGCGGGAGTTATAATGAGCAGTTCTTC	CASSPSQRVLSGSYNEQFF
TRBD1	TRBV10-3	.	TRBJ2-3	TGTGCCATCAGTGAAACAGGGGGAGGCACAGATACGCAGTATTTT	CAISETGGGTDTQYF
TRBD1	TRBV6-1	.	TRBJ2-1	TGTGCCAGCAGTGAAGTTTTTCTAGGGGGCCTGAATGAGCAGTTCTTC	CASSEVFLGGLNEQFF
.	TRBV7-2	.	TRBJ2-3	TGTGCCAGCAGCTTTTCGGCAGGGGCCGCTTTCGATACGCAGTATTTT	CASSFSAGAAFDTQYF
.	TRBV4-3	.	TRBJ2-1	TGCGCCAGCAGCCAAGATCCCCCCCCTGGAGGACTGAGATACAATGAGCAGTTCTTC	CASSQDPPPGGLRYNEQFF
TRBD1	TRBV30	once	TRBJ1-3	TGTGCCTGGAGCTTAGGACAGGGGTTTGTCCCCCACTCTGGAAACACCATATATTTT	CAWSLGQGFVPHSGNTIYF
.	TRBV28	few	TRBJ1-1	TGTGCCAGCAGTTTGACCGGACAGAAGAACACTGAAGCTTTCTTT	CASSLTGQKNTEAFF
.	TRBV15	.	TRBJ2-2	TGTGCCACCAGCAGAGATCAGCTGGGAGCGCTGTTTTTT	CATSRDQLGALFF
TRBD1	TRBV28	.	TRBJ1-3	TGTGCCAGCAGACCAGGGGGCTCTGGAAACACCATATATTTT	CASRPGGSGNTIYF
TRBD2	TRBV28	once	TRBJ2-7	TGTGCCAGCAGGACTGGACTAGCGATCTCCTACGAGCAGTACTTC	CASRTGLAISYEQYF
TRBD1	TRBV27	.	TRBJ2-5	TGTGCCAGCAGTCCCGCCGGGACAGGGGTTGAGACCCAGTACTTC	CASSPAGTGVETQYF
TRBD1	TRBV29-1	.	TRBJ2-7	TGCAGCGGCACTCCGGACAGGGGTCACGAGCAGTACTTC	CSGTPDRGHEQYF
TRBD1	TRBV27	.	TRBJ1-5	TGTGCCAGCAGTTTATTGAGGGGACAGGGAGAAGGCCAGCCCCAGCATTTT	CASSLLRGQGEGQPQHF
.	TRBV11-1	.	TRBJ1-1	TGTGCCAGCAGCCGGACCGGGACAATGAACACTGAAGCTTTCTTT	CASSRTGTMNTEAFF
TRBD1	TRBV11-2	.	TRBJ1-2	TGTGCCAGCAGCGCCGGACAGGGGGGCTATGGCTACACCTTC	CASSAGQGGYGYTF